The sequence of this T cell receptor beta chain was determined in a study of T cells in Graves' hyperthyroidism and ophthalmopathy. Overall study context: Peripheral blood was acquired at first diagnosis, ahead of any therapy whatsoever. Study observations and caveats: A 13 V-J model separated ophthalmopathy from stable hyperthyroidism. Model predictions of ophthalmopathy came a median approximately seven months before onset.

Unmatched junction bases numbered 8, after V lost 5 bases and J lost 4 bases. This CDR3 contains 14 residues. CDR1 and CDR2 from the germline V gene are DFQATT and SNEGSKA (reference sequence). This clonotype has at least ten counts. Its antigen remains unknown. Individuals with ophthalmopathy presented a Clinical Activity Score of at least 3, a NOSPECS grade of at least 4 and a duration under 3 months. RNA transcripts gave rise to amplified TCR beta CDR3 regions. Researchers ran a first-round RT-PCR on the TCR CDR3 using the HTBI primer set. TCRdb used MiXCR to reprocess the multiplex PCR reads, holding one entry per CDR3 protein. The sample includes 500,000 to 600,000 distinct CDR3 sequences, just under 20% of them seen just once.

The V call is TRBV20-1, the J call TRBJ2-5; 9 bases line up with TRBD1. The sample comprised blood. The TCR comes from a man between 35 and 55 years old with Graves' ophthalmopathy. The CDR3 loop reads CSAPPDRGSETQYF. DNA of the CDR3: TGCAGTGCTCCACCGGACAGGGGATCAGAGACCCAGTACTTC.